Sequencing of this T cell receptor beta chain was carried out in a study of tissue T cells after allogeneic stem cell transplantation. Study outcomes and limitations: Only a limited share of tissue TCRs appeared in blood or spleen. The study did not identify alloreactive or antigen-specific tissue TCRs, and some clones might be persisting host cells. Few T cell clones were shared across patients, but motif clusters showed tissue-specific shared signatures.

Time point here: mouse harvest day 7 after allogeneic transplant. Each mouse received 10^7 T-cell-depleted marrow cells plus 10^6 splenic CD5+ T cells by tail vein. B6 (H2b) cells into BALB/c (H2d) mice; tissues taken at day 7 or 14. Sequencing used immunoSEQ multiplex PCR; TCRdb keeps in-frame clones, though not all of them. The table includes some 8,700 clones, roughly 45% detected once. With regard to this clone: Its antigen remains unknown. Mouse germline and gene names are used. Read data end 1 residue before the CDR3 end; the end is taken from the germline J gene.

Trimming removed 3 bases at V and 1 base at J, with 5 bases between. The CDR3 spans 13 residues. Germline V gives CDR1 NSQYPW, CDR2 LRSPGD (reference sequence). The specimen was skin. This TCR was recovered from a female BALB/c mouse given C57BL/6 T cells with graft-versus-host disease after an allogeneic hematopoietic cell transplant. The chain employs TRBV1 and TRBJ2-4; D is possibly TRBD2 (5 bases). CDR3 sequence reads: CTCSAGGQNTLYF. Incomplete CDR3 DNA: TGCACCTGCAGTGCTGGGGGTCAAAACACCTTGTAC.